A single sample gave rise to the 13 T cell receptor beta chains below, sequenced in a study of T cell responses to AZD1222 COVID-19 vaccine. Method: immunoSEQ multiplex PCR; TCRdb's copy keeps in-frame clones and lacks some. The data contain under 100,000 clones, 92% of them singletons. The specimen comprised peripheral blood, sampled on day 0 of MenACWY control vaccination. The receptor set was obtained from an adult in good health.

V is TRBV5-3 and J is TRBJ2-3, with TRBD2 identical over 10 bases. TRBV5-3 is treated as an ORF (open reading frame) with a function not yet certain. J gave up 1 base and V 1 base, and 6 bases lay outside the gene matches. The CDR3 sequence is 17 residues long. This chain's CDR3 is CARSLIPSGGCTDTQYF. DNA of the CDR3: TGTGCCAGAAGCTTGATCCCTAGCGGGGGTTGCACAGATACGCAGTATTTT.

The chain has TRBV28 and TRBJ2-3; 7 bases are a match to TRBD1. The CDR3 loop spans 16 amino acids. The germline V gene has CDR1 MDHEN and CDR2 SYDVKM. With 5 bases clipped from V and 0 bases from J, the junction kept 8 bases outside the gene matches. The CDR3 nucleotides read TGTGCCAGCAGTGGCCCCGGGACAGCGAGCACAGATACGCAGTATTTT. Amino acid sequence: CASSGPGTASTDTQYF.

The CDR3 DNA reads as TGTGCCAGCTCACCACATACGGGAGTGATCTATGAGCAGTTCTTC. Translating gives CASSPHTGVIYEQFF. V gene TRBV18 combines with J gene TRBJ2-1; D perhaps matches TRBD2 (6 bases). Germline CDR1 reads KGHSH; CDR2 reads LQKENI. The CDR3 contains 15 residues. V was trimmed by 1 base and J by 8 bases, leaving 15 bases between them.

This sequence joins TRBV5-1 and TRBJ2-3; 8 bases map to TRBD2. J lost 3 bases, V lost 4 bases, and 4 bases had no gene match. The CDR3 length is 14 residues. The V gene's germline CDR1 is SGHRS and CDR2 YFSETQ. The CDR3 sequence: CASSPGGPTDTQYF. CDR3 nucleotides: TGCGCCAGCAGCCCGGGAGGGCCTACAGATACGCAGTATTTT.

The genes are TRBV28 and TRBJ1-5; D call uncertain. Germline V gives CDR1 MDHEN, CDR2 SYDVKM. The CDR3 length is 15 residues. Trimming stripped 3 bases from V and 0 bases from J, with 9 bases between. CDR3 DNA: TGTGCCAGCAGTTTTATGACGGATAGCAATCAGCCCCAGCATTTT. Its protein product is CASSFMTDSNQPQHF.

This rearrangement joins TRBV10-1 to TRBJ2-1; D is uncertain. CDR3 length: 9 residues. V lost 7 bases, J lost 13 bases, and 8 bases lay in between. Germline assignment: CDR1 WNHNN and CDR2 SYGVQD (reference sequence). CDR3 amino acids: CASTKPQFF. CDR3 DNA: TGCGCCAGCACTAAACCCCAGTTCTTC.

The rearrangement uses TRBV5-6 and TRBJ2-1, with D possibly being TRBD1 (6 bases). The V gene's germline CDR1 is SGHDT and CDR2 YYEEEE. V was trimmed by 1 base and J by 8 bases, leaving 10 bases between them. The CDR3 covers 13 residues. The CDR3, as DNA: TGTGCCAGCAGCTTGCAGGGGTACGATGAGCAGTTCTTC. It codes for CASSLQGYDEQFF.

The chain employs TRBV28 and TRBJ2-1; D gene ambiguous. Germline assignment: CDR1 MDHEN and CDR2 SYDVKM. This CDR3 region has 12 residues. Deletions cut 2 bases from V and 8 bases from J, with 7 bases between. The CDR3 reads CASSLSPDEQFF. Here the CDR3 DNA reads TGTGCCAGCAGTTTAAGTCCGGATGAGCAGTTCTTC.

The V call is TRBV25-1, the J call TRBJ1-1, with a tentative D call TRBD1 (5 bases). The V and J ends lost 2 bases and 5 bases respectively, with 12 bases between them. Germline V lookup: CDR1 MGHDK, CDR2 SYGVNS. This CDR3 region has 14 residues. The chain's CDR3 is CASSEEGVRTEAFF. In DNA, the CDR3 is TGTGCCAGCAGTGAAGAAGGGGTACGTACTGAAGCTTTCTTT.

In DNA form, the CDR3 reads TGTGCCAGCAGTTTATCCGCGGGAAGCTCCTACGAGCAGTACTTC. Translation: CASSLSAGSSYEQYF. The chain carries TRBV28 and TRBJ2-7, with D maybe TRBD2 (6 bases). This CDR3 comprises 15 residues. V lost 1 base to trimming and J lost 0 bases, with 10 bases between them. Looked up from germline, CDR1 is MDHEN and CDR2 is SYDVKM.

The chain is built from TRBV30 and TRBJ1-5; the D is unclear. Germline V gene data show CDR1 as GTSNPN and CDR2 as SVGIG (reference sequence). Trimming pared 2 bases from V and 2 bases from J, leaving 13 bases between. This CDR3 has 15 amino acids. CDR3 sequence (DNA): TGTGCCTGGAGTTCCCGAGGAGCGCGCAATCAGCCCCAGCATTTT. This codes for CAWSSRGARNQPQHF.

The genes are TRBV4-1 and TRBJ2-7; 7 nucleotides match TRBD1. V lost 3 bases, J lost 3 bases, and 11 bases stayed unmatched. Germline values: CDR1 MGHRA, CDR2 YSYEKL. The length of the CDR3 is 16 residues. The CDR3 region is CASSQDQGGRDYEQYF. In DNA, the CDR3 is TGCGCCAGCAGCCAGGATCAAGGGGGCCGGGACTACGAGCAGTACTTC.

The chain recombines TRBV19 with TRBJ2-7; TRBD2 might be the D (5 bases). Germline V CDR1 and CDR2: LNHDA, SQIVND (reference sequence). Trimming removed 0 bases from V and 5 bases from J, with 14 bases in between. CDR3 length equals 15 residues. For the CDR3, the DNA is TGTGCCAGTAGTATAGAGGGAGCCACCAAGGACGAGCAGTACTTC. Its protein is CASSIEGATKDEQYF.